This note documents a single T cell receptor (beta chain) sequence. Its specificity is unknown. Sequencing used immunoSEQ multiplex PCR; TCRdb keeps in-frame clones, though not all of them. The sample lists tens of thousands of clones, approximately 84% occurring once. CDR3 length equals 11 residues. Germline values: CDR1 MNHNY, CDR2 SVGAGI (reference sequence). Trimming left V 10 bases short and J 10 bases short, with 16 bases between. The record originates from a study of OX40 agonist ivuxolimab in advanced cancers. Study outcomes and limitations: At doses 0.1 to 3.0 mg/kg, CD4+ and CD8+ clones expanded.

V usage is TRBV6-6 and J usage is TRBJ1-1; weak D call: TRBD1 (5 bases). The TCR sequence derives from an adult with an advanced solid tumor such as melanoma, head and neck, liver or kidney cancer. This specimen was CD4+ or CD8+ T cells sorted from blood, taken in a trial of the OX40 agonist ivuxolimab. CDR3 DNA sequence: TGTGCCATCAGGGTGGCGGGGGGAGCTTTCTTT. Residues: CAIRVAGGAFF.